This is a list of T cell receptor beta chains from one sample in a study of Ad26.COV2.S vaccination and SARS-CoV-2 variants. Libraries were prepared by immunoSEQ multiplex PCR; TCRdb keeps only in-frame clonotypes and omits some of them. This table holds hundreds of thousands of clones, around 90% found once. The sample here was peripheral blood, taken in a trial of Ad26.COV2.S vaccine versus placebo. The receptors here all came from a person aged 18 to 59 who received the Ad26.COV2.S COVID-19 vaccine or a placebo. Each CDR3 is given with its conserved first and last residue. A D gene is named only where the DNA matches it firmly. Not all rows give a size; the values are once, few, many and, for expanded clones, a class.

clone_size: NA; j_call: TRBJ2-5; v_call: TRBV4-3; d_call: TRBD2; cdr3_aa: CASSLRQGGETQYF; cdr3_nt: TGCGCCAGCAGCCTCCGTCAGGGAGGGGAGACCCAGTACTTC
clone_size: NA; j_call: TRBJ1-2; v_call: TRBV6-1; d_call: NA; cdr3_aa: CASSFGGGDYGYTF; cdr3_nt: TGTGCCAGCAGTTTCGGCGGGGGAGACTATGGCTACACCTTC
clone_size: NA; j_call: TRBJ1-4; v_call: TRBV18; d_call: NA; cdr3_aa: CASSPPGNEKLFF; cdr3_nt: TGTGCCAGCTCACCACCAGGGAATGAAAAACTGTTTTTT
clone_size: NA; j_call: TRBJ2-2; v_call: TRBV19; d_call: NA; cdr3_aa: CASSPLARRPGELFF; cdr3_nt: TGTGCCAGTAGCCCCCTAGCCAGGAGGCCCGGGGAGCTGTTTTTT
clone_size: NA; j_call: TRBJ1-4; v_call: TRBV19; d_call: NA; cdr3_aa: CASSIIQTTTNEKLFF; cdr3_nt: TGTGCCAGTAGTATAATCCAGACTACAACTAATGAAAAACTGTTTTTT
clone_size: NA; j_call: TRBJ2-2; v_call: TRBV2; d_call: TRBD1; cdr3_aa: CASIPGQGRKGELFF; cdr3_nt: TGTGCCAGCATTCCGGGACAGGGTAGGAAGGGGGAGCTGTTTTTT
clone_size: few; j_call: TRBJ2-7; v_call: TRBV10-1; d_call: NA; cdr3_aa: CASSESGRGYEQYF; cdr3_nt: TGCGCCAGCAGTGAGAGTGGCAGGGGCTACGAGCAGTACTTC
clone_size: NA; j_call: TRBJ2-1; v_call: TRBV23-1; d_call: NA; cdr3_aa: CASSHDRRYYNEQFF; cdr3_nt: TGCGCCAGCAGTCACGACAGGCGCTATTACAATGAGCAGTTCTTC
clone_size: few; j_call: TRBJ2-7; v_call: TRBV14; d_call: NA; cdr3_aa: CASSQEIAGKQYF; cdr3_nt: TGTGCCAGCAGCCAAGAGATAGCAGGCAAGCAGTACTTC
clone_size: NA; j_call: TRBJ2-3; v_call: TRBV5-4; d_call: NA; cdr3_aa: CASSRTEYSTDTQYF; cdr3_nt: TGTGCCAGCAGCCGGACGGAATATAGCACAGATACGCAGTATTTT
clone_size: NA; j_call: TRBJ2-7; v_call: TRBV7-9; d_call: TRBD2; cdr3_aa: CASSPASGRGYEQYF; cdr3_nt: TGTGCCAGCAGCCCTGCTAGCGGGAGGGGATACGAGCAGTACTTC
clone_size: NA; j_call: TRBJ1-1; v_call: TRBV6-5; d_call: NA; cdr3_aa: CASSRGGPGNTEAFF; cdr3_nt: TGTGCCAGCAGTAGAGGGGGACCGGGGAACACTGAAGCTTTCTTT
clone_size: NA; j_call: TRBJ2-3; v_call: TRBV20-1; d_call: NA; cdr3_aa: CSAQETDTQYF; cdr3_nt: TGCAGTGCACAGGAGACGGATACGCAGTATTTT
clone_size: NA; j_call: TRBJ2-7; v_call: TRBV4-2; d_call: NA; cdr3_aa: CASSSDNSYEQYF; cdr3_nt: TGTGCCAGCAGCTCAGACAACTCCTACGAGCAGTACTTC
clone_size: NA; j_call: TRBJ2-7; v_call: TRBV12-3/TRBV12-4; d_call: TRBD1; cdr3_aa: CASSRQGAYEQYF; cdr3_nt: TGTGCCAGCAGCCGACAGGGGGCCTACGAGCAGTACTTC
clone_size: NA; j_call: TRBJ1-1; v_call: TRBV7-8; d_call: NA; cdr3_aa: CASSKTGARGDTEAFF; cdr3_nt: TGTGCCAGCAGCAAAACGGGGGCGCGGGGGGACACTGAAGCTTTCTTT
clone_size: NA; j_call: TRBJ2-2; v_call: TRBV19; d_call: NA; cdr3_aa: CASKFNIGGELFF; cdr3_nt: TGTGCCAGTAAATTCAACATCGGCGGGGAGCTGTTTTTT
clone_size: NA; j_call: TRBJ2-2; v_call: TRBV30; d_call: TRBD2; cdr3_aa: CAWRLAGTGELFF; cdr3_nt: TGTGCCTGGAGACTAGCGGGCACCGGGGAGCTGTTTTTT
clone_size: NA; j_call: TRBJ2-3; v_call: TRBV5-4; d_call: TRBD1; cdr3_aa: CASTLWGTGGDTQYF; cdr3_nt: TGTGCCAGCACTTTGTGGGGGACAGGGGGGGATACGCAGTATTTT
clone_size: NA; j_call: TRBJ1-5; v_call: TRBV5-5; d_call: NA; cdr3_aa: CASSLRSNQPQHF; cdr3_nt: TGTGCCAGCAGCTTGCGGAGCAATCAGCCCCAGCATTTT
clone_size: few; j_call: TRBJ1-1; v_call: TRBV4-1; d_call: NA; cdr3_aa: CASSQDELLTEAFF; cdr3_nt: TGCGCCAGCAGCCAAGATGAGCTGTTAACTGAAGCTTTCTTT
clone_size: once; j_call: TRBJ1-5; v_call: TRBV6-2/TRBV6-3; d_call: NA; cdr3_aa: CASSSRVPNQPQHF; cdr3_nt: TGTGCCAGCAGCTCCCGGGTCCCTAATCAGCCCCAGCATTTT
clone_size: few; j_call: TRBJ2-3; v_call: TRBV5-1; d_call: TRBD1; cdr3_aa: CASSLGQGARTDTQYF; cdr3_nt: TGCGCCAGCAGCCTAGGACAGGGCGCTCGCACAGATACGCAGTATTTT
clone_size: NA; j_call: TRBJ2-7; v_call: TRBV7-9; d_call: NA; cdr3_aa: CASSSSASYEQYF; cdr3_nt: TGTGCCAGCAGCTCTAGCGCCTCCTACGAGCAGTACTTC
clone_size: NA; j_call: TRBJ2-7; v_call: TRBV5-1; d_call: TRBD1; cdr3_aa: CASRSTGDEQYF; cdr3_nt: TGCGCCAGCAGATCGACAGGGGACGAGCAGTACTTC
clone_size: NA; j_call: TRBJ2-7; v_call: TRBV7-6; d_call: NA; cdr3_aa: CASSSTRWGEQYF; cdr3_nt: TGTGCCAGCAGCTCGACACGGTGGGGCGAGCAGTACTTC
clone_size: NA; j_call: TRBJ2-5; v_call: TRBV25-1; d_call: TRBD2; cdr3_aa: CASSTRKGLAGVETQYF; cdr3_nt: TGTGCCAGCAGTACCCGTAAGGGACTAGCGGGGGTAGAGACCCAGTACTTC
clone_size: NA; j_call: TRBJ2-1; v_call: TRBV18; d_call: NA; cdr3_aa: CASSQATTGLGRHNEQFF; cdr3_nt: TGTGCCAGCTCACAAGCAACTACAGGACTCGGAAGACACAATGAGCAGTTCTTC
clone_size: NA; j_call: TRBJ2-7; v_call: TRBV13; d_call: TRBD1; cdr3_aa: CASSTTGQAYEQYF; cdr3_nt: TGTGCCAGCAGCACCACAGGACAGGCGTACGAGCAGTACTTC
clone_size: NA; j_call: TRBJ2-1; v_call: TRBV9; d_call: NA; cdr3_aa: CASSGGDTSYNEQFF; cdr3_nt: TGTGCCAGCAGCGGGGGGGACACCTCCTACAATGAGCAGTTCTTC
clone_size: NA; j_call: TRBJ1-5; v_call: TRBV3-1/TRBV3-2; d_call: NA; cdr3_aa: CASSQEGGNPQPQHF; cdr3_nt: TGTGCCAGCAGCCAAGAAGGGGGAAATCCCCAGCCCCAGCATTTT
clone_size: NA; j_call: TRBJ2-1; v_call: TRBV19; d_call: NA; cdr3_aa: CASSGIPGGNEQFF; cdr3_nt: TGTGCCAGTAGTGGGATACCTGGGGGGAATGAGCAGTTCTTC
clone_size: NA; j_call: TRBJ1-1; v_call: TRBV5-1; d_call: NA; cdr3_aa: CASSLEEQGNTEAFF; cdr3_nt: TGCGCCAGCAGCTTGGAAGAACAGGGGAACACTGAAGCTTTCTTT
clone_size: NA; j_call: TRBJ2-5; v_call: TRBV5-4; d_call: TRBD2; cdr3_aa: CASSLREGGQETQYF; cdr3_nt: TGTGCCAGCAGCCTCCGGGAGGGGGGCCAAGAGACCCAGTACTTC
clone_size: NA; j_call: TRBJ1-5; v_call: TRBV20-1; d_call: NA; cdr3_aa: CSASRGNQPQHF; cdr3_nt: TGCAGTGCGAGTCGAGGGAATCAGCCCCAGCATTTT
clone_size: NA; j_call: TRBJ2-2; v_call: TRBV4-3; d_call: NA; cdr3_aa: CASSQLRGGGPTGELFF; cdr3_nt: TGCGCCAGCAGCCAATTGCGTGGGGGGGGCCCCACCGGGGAGCTGTTTTTT
clone_size: few; j_call: TRBJ1-1; v_call: TRBV7-9; d_call: NA; cdr3_aa: CASSTEVNTEAFF; cdr3_nt: TGTGCCAGCAGCACAGAGGTGAACACTGAAGCTTTCTTT
clone_size: NA; j_call: TRBJ1-5; v_call: TRBV12-5; d_call: NA; cdr3_aa: CASEQGGYSNQPQHF; cdr3_nt: TGTGCTAGTGAGCAGGGCGGCTATAGCAATCAGCCCCAGCATTTT
clone_size: NA; j_call: TRBJ2-3; v_call: TRBV5-1; d_call: TRBD1; cdr3_aa: CASSLAPGGRTDTQYF; cdr3_nt: TGCGCCAGCAGCTTGGCCCCAGGGGGCAGGACAGATACGCAGTATTTT
clone_size: NA; j_call: TRBJ2-2; v_call: TRBV11-3; d_call: TRBD2; cdr3_aa: CASSAKRGESSTGELFF; cdr3_nt: TGTGCCAGCAGCGCAAAGCGGGGAGAAAGCAGCACCGGGGAGCTGTTTTTT
clone_size: NA; j_call: TRBJ2-1; v_call: TRBV7-2; d_call: TRBD2; cdr3_aa: CASSFQGLAGGDNEQFF; cdr3_nt: TGTGCCAGCAGCTTCCAGGGACTAGCGGGAGGGGACAATGAGCAGTTCTTC
clone_size: once; j_call: TRBJ2-5; v_call: TRBV6-2/TRBV6-3; d_call: TRBD2; cdr3_aa: CASSYPSLAGGPGRKGTQYF; cdr3_nt: TGTGCCAGCAGTTACCCCTCCCTAGCGGGGGGCCCGGGACGGAAGGGGACCCAGTACTTC
clone_size: NA; j_call: TRBJ1-1; v_call: TRBV5-1; d_call: NA; cdr3_aa: CASRRDPGGMNTEAFF; cdr3_nt: TGCGCCAGCCGCCGGGACCCCGGGGGAATGAACACTGAAGCTTTCTTT
clone_size: NA; j_call: TRBJ1-5; v_call: TRBV30; d_call: NA; cdr3_aa: CAWSQGTISNQPQHF; cdr3_nt: TGTGCCTGGAGTCAGGGGACAATTAGCAATCAGCCCCAGCATTTT
clone_size: NA; j_call: TRBJ1-1; v_call: TRBV3-1/TRBV3-2; d_call: NA; cdr3_aa: CASRSTGTEAFF; cdr3_nt: TGTGCCAGCCGCTCCACCGGGACTGAAGCTTTCTTT
clone_size: NA; j_call: TRBJ2-5; v_call: TRBV7-9; d_call: TRBD1; cdr3_aa: CASSGGQGQETQYF; cdr3_nt: TGTGCCAGCAGCGGAGGACAGGGGCAAGAGACCCAGTACTTC
clone_size: NA; j_call: TRBJ1-6; v_call: TRBV20-1; d_call: TRBD1; cdr3_aa: CSASRGGGKSPLHF; cdr3_nt: TGCAGTGCTAGTCGTGGAGGGGGCAAGTCACCCCTCCACTTT
clone_size: NA; j_call: TRBJ2-1; v_call: TRBV6-1; d_call: TRBD1; cdr3_aa: CASSEDMAGGQDEQFF; cdr3_nt: TGTGCCAGCAGTGAAGATATGGCAGGGGGCCAGGATGAGCAGTTCTTC
clone_size: NA; j_call: TRBJ2-7; v_call: TRBV5-1; d_call: TRBD1; cdr3_aa: CASSLAPGQGYEQYF; cdr3_nt: TGCGCCAGCAGCTTGGCCCCGGGACAGGGGTACGAGCAGTACTTC
clone_size: NA; j_call: TRBJ2-7; v_call: TRBV18; d_call: TRBD1; cdr3_aa: CASSPRPGQGTLYEQYF; cdr3_nt: TGTGCCAGCTCACCACGGCCGGGACAGGGGACCCTCTACGAGCAGTACTTC
clone_size: NA; j_call: TRBJ2-7; v_call: TRBV6-5; d_call: TRBD2; cdr3_aa: CASSYFGGRAASGEYF; cdr3_nt: TGTGCCAGCAGTTACTTTGGCGGGAGGGCCGCTTCCGGGGAGTACTTC
clone_size: NA; j_call: TRBJ1-6; v_call: TRBV9; d_call: NA; cdr3_aa: CASSVGRDSPLHF; cdr3_nt: TGTGCCAGCAGCGTAGGTCGGGATTCACCCCTCCACTTT